This TCR beta chain is drawn from a study of CD8 T cells in ankylosing spondylitis. This clonotype was seen only once. From the 5' RACE reads, TCRdb called clonotypes with MiXCR, one entry per CDR3 protein. The sample shows around 250,000 distinct CDR3 sequences, about 10% of them seen only once. V was pared by 0 bases and J by 3 bases, with 8 bases of the junction left unmatched. This CDR3 contains 17 residues. Germline loops: CDR1 SGHKS, CDR2 YYEKEE (reference sequence). The rearrangement links TRBV5-5 to TRBJ2-3, with TRBD2 identical over 9 bases. Sequenced material: blood, either unsorted or a sorted T cell fraction (not recorded which). The receptor was isolated from a male donor with ankylosing spondylitis or in good health (not recorded which). CDR3 bases: TGTGCCAGCAGCTTGGGTGGTAGCGGGAGCTCGACAGATACGCAGTATTTT. Protein sequence: CASSLGGSGSSTDTQYF.